A selection of T cell receptor beta chains follows, all from one sample in a study of blood T cell repertoires in COVID-19. Clones were sequenced by immunoSEQ multiplex PCR, and TCRdb holds only the in-frame ones, with some missing. The data contain tens of thousands of clones, 88% of them singletons. Sequences were obtained from peripheral blood. Receptor source: a woman older than 75 with active COVID-19. CDR3s include the opening cysteine and the closing phenylalanine or tryptophan. The order of the fields is V gene, clone size, J gene, D gene, CDR3 DNA, CDR3 protein. D genes are given only for firm matches. Size values are once, few and many counts, or a class for expanded clones, and some rows have none.

V gene: TRBV11-1
clone size: .
J gene: TRBJ2-1
D gene: .
CDR3 DNA: TGTGCCAGCAGCTTCGGCAGGGATAAAAATGAGCAGTTCTTC
CDR3 protein: CASSFGRDKNEQFF

V gene: TRBV9
clone size: .
J gene: TRBJ2-1
D gene: TRBD2
CDR3 DNA: TGTGCCAGCAGCGTAGTTGGGGGGGATGATGAGCAGTTCTTC
CDR3 protein: CASSVVGGDDEQFF

V gene: TRBV12-5
clone size: .
J gene: TRBJ2-1
D gene: .
CDR3 DNA: TGTGCTAGTGGTTTGGGGACAGGAGGAGGGGGCGATGAGCAGTTCTTC
CDR3 protein: CASGLGTGGGGDEQFF

V gene: TRBV7-9
clone size: .
J gene: TRBJ2-1
D gene: TRBD2
CDR3 DNA: TGTGCCAGCAGCCTCCCCGATCCGCGGGAGGGATACTCCTACAATGAGCAGTTCTTC
CDR3 protein: CASSLPDPREGYSYNEQFF

V gene: TRBV7-2
clone size: .
J gene: TRBJ2-1
D gene: TRBD2
CDR3 DNA: TGTGCCAGCAGCCCCCAGACTAGCGGGAGTTATGGATGGTCCCAGCAGTTCTTC
CDR3 protein: CASSPQTSGSYGWSQQFF

V gene: TRBV7-2
clone size: .
J gene: TRBJ2-6
D gene: .
CDR3 DNA: TGTGCCAGCAGCCGCGGCTGGGCCAACGTCCTGACTTTC
CDR3 protein: CASSRGWANVLTF

V gene: TRBV4-3
clone size: .
J gene: TRBJ2-3
D gene: .
CDR3 DNA: TGCGCCAGCAGCCAAGAGGGTTCTGGGGCCCTGACAGATACGCAGTATTTT
CDR3 protein: CASSQEGSGALTDTQYF

V gene: TRBV25-1
clone size: few
J gene: TRBJ1-5
D gene: .
CDR3 DNA: TGTGCCAGCAGTGAAGGGGGCGTTCAGCCCCAGCATTTT
CDR3 protein: CASSEGGVQPQHF

V gene: TRBV19
clone size: .
J gene: TRBJ2-7
D gene: .
CDR3 DNA: TGTGCCAGTAGTCGTACAGGGATAACAGCCTACGAGCAGTACTTC
CDR3 protein: CASSRTGITAYEQYF

V gene: TRBV19
clone size: .
J gene: TRBJ2-2
D gene: TRBD2
CDR3 DNA: TGTGCCAGTAGTCCAACAGGGTGGGCTAGCGGGAGCGTTAACACCGGGGAGCTGTTTTTT
CDR3 protein: CASSPTGWASGSVNTGELFF

V gene: TRBV15
clone size: few
J gene: TRBJ2-7
D gene: TRBD2
CDR3 DNA: TGTGCCACCAGCAGTACGGGGGTAGCGGGACTCCACGAGCAGTACTTC
CDR3 protein: CATSSTGVAGLHEQYF

V gene: TRBV20-1
clone size: few
J gene: TRBJ2-4
D gene: TRBD1
CDR3 DNA: TGCAGTGCTAGTATGGACGGGACAGGGGGACAGTACTTC
CDR3 protein: CSASMDGTGGQYF

V gene: TRBV5-5
clone size: .
J gene: TRBJ2-1
D gene: TRBD2
CDR3 DNA: TGTGCCAGCAGCTTTCTACTAGCGGGAGGCAATGAGCAGTTCTTC
CDR3 protein: CASSFLLAGGNEQFF

V gene: TRBV12-3/TRBV12-4
clone size: .
J gene: TRBJ2-1
D gene: .
CDR3 DNA: TGTGCCAGCAGGGCGGACGCGGGCAATGAGCAGTTCTTC
CDR3 protein: CASRADAGNEQFF

V gene: TRBV30
clone size: .
J gene: TRBJ2-1
D gene: .
CDR3 DNA: TGTGCCTGGAACCGCCCGGGTGCGGCCTACAATGAGCAGTTCTTC
CDR3 protein: CAWNRPGAAYNEQFF

V gene: TRBV25-1
clone size: .
J gene: TRBJ2-3
D gene: .
CDR3 DNA: TGTGCCAGCAGTGATGTAGGGCGGGGAAGGCCCTTCACAGATACGCAGTATTTT
CDR3 protein: CASSDVGRGRPFTDTQYF

V gene: TRBV7-3
clone size: .
J gene: TRBJ2-4
D gene: .
CDR3 DNA: TGTGCCAGCAGCCCCGGGACAAGAAACATTCAGTACTTC
CDR3 protein: CASSPGTRNIQYF

V gene: TRBV6-1
clone size: .
J gene: TRBJ1-2
D gene: .
CDR3 DNA: TGTGCCAGCAGTGAAATGGGGCTTGTTTATGGCTACACCTTC
CDR3 protein: CASSEMGLVYGYTF

V gene: TRBV7-2
clone size: .
J gene: TRBJ2-5
D gene: .
CDR3 DNA: TGTGCCAGCAGCTCGGGTCTGACAGGACACCTGCAAGAGACCCAGTACTTC
CDR3 protein: CASSSGLTGHLQETQYF

V gene: TRBV28
clone size: .
J gene: TRBJ2-3
D gene: TRBD2
CDR3 DNA: TGTGCCAGCAGTTTATACCGGACTAGCGGGACTCACACAGATACGCAGTATTTT
CDR3 protein: CASSLYRTSGTHTDTQYF

V gene: TRBV3-1/TRBV3-2
clone size: .
J gene: TRBJ1-5
D gene: .
CDR3 DNA: TGTGCCAGCAGCCTCCCTTTGTGCGCGGAGGGGCCGGTTCGGACCCAGCATTTT
CDR3 protein: CASSLPLCAEGPVRTQHF

V gene: TRBV29-1
clone size: .
J gene: TRBJ1-2
D gene: TRBD1
CDR3 DNA: TGCAGCGGGAGGACAGGGAATGGCTACACCTTC
CDR3 protein: CSGRTGNGYTF